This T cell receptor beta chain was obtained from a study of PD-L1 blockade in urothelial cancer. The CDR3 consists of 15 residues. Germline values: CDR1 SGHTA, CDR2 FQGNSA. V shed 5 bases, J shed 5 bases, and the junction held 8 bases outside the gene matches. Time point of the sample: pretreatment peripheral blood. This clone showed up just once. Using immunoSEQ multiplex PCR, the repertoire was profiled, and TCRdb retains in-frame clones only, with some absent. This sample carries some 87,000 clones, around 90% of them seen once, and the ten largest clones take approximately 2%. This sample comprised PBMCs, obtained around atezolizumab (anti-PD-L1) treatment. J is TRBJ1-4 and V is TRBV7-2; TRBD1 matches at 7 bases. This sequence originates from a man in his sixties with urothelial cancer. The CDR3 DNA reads TGTGCCAGCAGCAAAGACAGGGTTCCCAATGAAAAACTGTTTTTT. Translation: CASSKDRVPNEKLFF. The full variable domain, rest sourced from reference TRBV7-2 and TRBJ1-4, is GAGVSQSPSNKVTEKGKDVELRCDPISGHTALYWYRQSLGQGLEFLIYFQGNSAPDKSGLPSDRFSAERTGGSVSTLTIQRTQQEDSAVYLCASSKDRVPNEKLFFGSGTQLSVL.